This TCR beta chain was recorded in a study of T cells after posttransplantation cyclophosphamide. Profiled with immunoSEQ multiplex PCR; TCRdb holds only in-frame clones, not every one. Listed for the sample are around 26,000 clones, none seen a single time. Points from the study as a whole: After PTCy, TRB diversity resembled that of CNI/methotrexate controls.

This clone was seen repeatedly, ten times or more. Its target is not known. Germline loops: CDR1 KGHSH, CDR2 LQKENI. Trimming removed 6 bases at V and 4 bases at J, with 9 bases between. The CDR3 is 13 residues long. Treatment was busulfan-fludarabine conditioning, a marrow graft, and cyclophosphamide on days +3 and +4. The chain employs TRBV18 and TRBJ1-4; D might be TRBD1 (5 bases). The origin of this receptor is a male patient in his late teens or twenties who received an allogeneic stem cell transplant from a related donor, was CMV-positive, and had no GVHD. Some T cells may be the graft donor's. The sequenced sample was PBMCs, obtained after allogeneic stem cell transplant with posttransplant cyclophosphamide. In DNA, the CDR3 is TGTGCCAGCTCCAGGGCCCTTAATGAAAAACTGTTTTTT. Its protein product is CASSRALNEKLFF.